This T cell receptor beta chain was recovered during a study of T cell responses to AZD1222 COVID-19 vaccine. The CDR3 length is 16 residues. CDR1 is LNHDA, CDR2 SQIVND, per germline (reference sequence). Trimming took 1 base from V and 7 from J, leaving 16 bases between them. Note on this clone: The antigen is undetermined.

The repertoire was sequenced with immunoSEQ multiplex PCR; TCRdb's copy has only in-frame clones and lacks some. The sample has some 180,000 clones, 92% seen once. Findings of the study overall: CD4 TCRs covered the whole spike, strongest at regions 160-218 and 743-854.

The sequences come from peripheral blood, collected on day 0 of AZD1222 vaccination. This receptor was obtained from an adult in good health. The chain employs TRBV19 and TRBJ1-4, with D possibly being TRBD1 (6 bases). Written as DNA, the CDR3 is TGTGCCAGTAGTATAGGGTTCTGGGGGGGCGTTGAAAAACTGTTTTTT. It encodes CASSIGFWGGVEKLFF.